The sample holds one count of the clone carrying this TCR beta chain. These data come from a study of OX40 agonist ivuxolimab in advanced cancers. Generated by immunoSEQ multiplex PCR, the TCRdb table keeps only in-frame clones and is missing some. The sample gives roughly 60,000 clones, approximately 86% of which show up once; around 3.4% is in the top ten. This CDR3 is 17 amino acids long. Germline CDR1 is KGHSH and CDR2 is LQKENI. V lost 4 bases and J lost 5, with 21 bases in between. The chain carries TRBV18 and TRBJ2-1; no definite D call. The TCR sequence derives from an adult with an advanced solid tumor such as melanoma, head and neck, liver or kidney cancer. The material was CD4+ or CD8+ T cells sorted from blood, obtained in a trial of the OX40 agonist ivuxolimab. DNA of the CDR3: TGTGCCAGCTCACGATCGGGCCCCAGCGTTGGTAACAATGAGCAGTTCTTC. The encoded protein is CASSRSGPSVGNNEQFF. Together with reference TRBV18 and TRBJ2-1, the CDR3 gives the full variable domain: NAGVMQNPRHLVRRRGQEARLRCSPMKGHSHVYWYRQLPEEGLKFMVYLQKENIIDESGMPKERFSAEFPKEGPSILRIQQVVRGDSAAYFCASSRSGPSVGNNEQFFGPGTRLTVL.